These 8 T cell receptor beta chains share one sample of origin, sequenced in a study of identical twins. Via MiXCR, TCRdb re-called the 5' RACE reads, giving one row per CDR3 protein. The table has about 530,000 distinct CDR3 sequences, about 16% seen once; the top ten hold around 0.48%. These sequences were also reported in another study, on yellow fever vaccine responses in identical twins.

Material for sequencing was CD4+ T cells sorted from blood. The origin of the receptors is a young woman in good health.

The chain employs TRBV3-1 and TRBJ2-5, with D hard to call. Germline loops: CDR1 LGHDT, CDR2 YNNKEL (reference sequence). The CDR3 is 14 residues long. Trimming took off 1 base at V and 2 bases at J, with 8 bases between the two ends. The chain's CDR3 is CASSQVRPQETQYF. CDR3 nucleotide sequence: TGTGCCAGCAGCCAAGTCCGTCCACAAGAGACCCAGTACTTC.

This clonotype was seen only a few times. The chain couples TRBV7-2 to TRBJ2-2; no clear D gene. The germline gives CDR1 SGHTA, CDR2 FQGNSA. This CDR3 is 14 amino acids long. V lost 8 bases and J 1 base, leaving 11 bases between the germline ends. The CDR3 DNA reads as TGTGCCAGCCGGTCCCACTTGAACACCGGGGAGCTGTTTTTT. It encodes CASRSHLNTGELFF.

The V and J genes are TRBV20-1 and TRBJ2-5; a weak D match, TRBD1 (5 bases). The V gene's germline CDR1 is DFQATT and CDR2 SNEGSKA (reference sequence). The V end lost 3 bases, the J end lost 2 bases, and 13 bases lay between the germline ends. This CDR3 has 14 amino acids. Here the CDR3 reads CSARWQGMQETQYF. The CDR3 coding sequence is TGCAGTGCTAGGTGGCAGGGTATGCAAGAGACCCAGTACTTC.

Here the CDR3 DNA reads TGCGCCAGCAGCCAAGTAGCGCACCGTTCGGACACTGAAGCTTTCTTT. Translating gives CASSQVAHRSDTEAFF. The rearrangement links TRBV4-1 to TRBJ1-1, with D uncertain. Trimming removed 1 base from V and 3 bases from J, with 15 bases in between. The CDR3 covers 16 residues. In germline, CDR1 is MGHRA, CDR2 YSYEKL.

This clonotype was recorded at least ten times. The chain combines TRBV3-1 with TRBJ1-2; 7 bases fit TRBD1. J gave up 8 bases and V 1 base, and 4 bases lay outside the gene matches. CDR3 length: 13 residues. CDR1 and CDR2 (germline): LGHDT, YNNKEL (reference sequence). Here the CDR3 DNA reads TGTGCCAGCAGCCAAGCGGGACAGCAAGGCTACACCTTC. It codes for CASSQAGQQGYTF.

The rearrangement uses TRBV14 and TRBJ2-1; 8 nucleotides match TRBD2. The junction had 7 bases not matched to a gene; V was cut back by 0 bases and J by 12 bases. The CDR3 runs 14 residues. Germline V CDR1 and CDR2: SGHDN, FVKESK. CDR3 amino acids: CASSQDSRGGGQFF. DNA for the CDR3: TGTGCCAGCAGCCAAGATTCCCGGGGGGGCGGGCAGTTCTTC.

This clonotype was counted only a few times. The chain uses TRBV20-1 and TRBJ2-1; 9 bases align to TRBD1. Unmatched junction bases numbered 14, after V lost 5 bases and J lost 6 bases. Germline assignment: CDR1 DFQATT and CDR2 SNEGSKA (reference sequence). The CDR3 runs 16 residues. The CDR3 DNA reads TGCAGTGCTCTAGAGGAAGGACAGGGGCATCTCAATGAGCAGTTCTTC. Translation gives CSALEEGQGHLNEQFF.

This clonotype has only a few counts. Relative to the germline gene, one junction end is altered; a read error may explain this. DNA for the CDR3: TGTGCCAGCAGCTCACCGGCCCAAGACGACTTC. Translated: CASSSPAQDDF. This chain links TRBV11-2 with TRBJ2-5; D is unresolved. CDR3 length: 11 residues. From germline, CDR1 is SGHAT and CDR2 FQNNGV.